This T cell receptor beta chain emerged from a study of cytomegalovirus exposure and HLA in healthy donors (dated by TCRdb to 2016 to 2017). About the full investigation: An earlier analysis of approximately 600 of the donors reported 250 to 350 Gb of sequence data and 120 million or so unique TCR beta sequences from about 200 million T cells. An early release covering 500 to 750 HLA-typed donors comprised 300 to 350 gigabases of sequencing data and 65 million to 100 million unique TCR sequences. The genetic ancestry cluster associated with self-reported Caucasian donors included 81% of the 350 to 500 genotyped donors. The study aimed to test whether signatures of past pathogen exposure could be identified by cataloging public T cell receptors. The study profiled the T cell repertoires of under 700 subjects by immunosequencing and related them to cytomegalovirus serostatus. Besides the first cohort of around 700 subjects, a separate validation cohort made up of roughly 120 different subjects was used. The study combined high-throughput TCR immunosequencing, statistical association of individual TCRs with disease status, and machine learning to predict cytomegalovirus infection status. A later analysis re-examined previously published TCR beta repertoires from 500 to 700 donors and added high-resolution HLA genotyping to investigate patterns of TCR occurrence. Rather than using new phenotypic data, the later analysis identified candidate immune exposures from TCR beta sequences and from how often those sequences occurred across donors. An earlier analysis of fewer than 700 of the donors applied high-throughput TCR beta sequencing to assess whether each TCR beta V gene segment acted as functional or pseudogenic. Donor age, sex, ethnicity and CMV serostatus were compiled alongside the repertoire data. A later genetic analysis took genome-wide SNP genotypes for about 55% of the roughly 670 donors and used that subset as a discovery cohort. All discovery cohort repertoires had been generated on a single sequencing platform. Both class I and class II loci were covered by HLA typing, at four-digit resolution. Typing coverage differed by locus: A, B, C, DRB1 and DQB1 were typed in about 620-640 donors, DQA1 in about 510, DPA1 in 600 to 610, and DPB1 in approximately 450. About 5 DR-DQ haplotypes were handled as single units for association and clustering, since linkage in the cohort was strong. Among around 400 genotyped donors of the cohort, an average of around 250,000 unique TCR beta nucleotide sequences was sequenced per donor, of which about 18% were non-productive.

Comments on this clone: Its antigen has not been determined. Nothing much larger sits one base from this clone, and base qualities are not available.

Beyond this particular receptor, the publication reports: Most TCR sequences were seen in very few donors, while some public TCRs were found in many individuals. According to the authors, the approach could potentially be generalized to other disease states and immunological phenotypes. The cohort was sequenced for TCR beta chains only, and without alpha or paired-chain data the features that could be detected were limited. In both the original and validation cohorts, the classifier was reported to diagnose cytomegalovirus status with high specificity and sensitivity. A group of highly shared sequence variants was considered likely to be a technical artifact of the sequencing pipeline. Over 15 rarely observed V segments, including chromosome 9 orphons, were excluded from the earlier analysis of about 600 of the donors because counts were too low. Some IMGT-functional V segments, including TRBV6-2 and TRBV6-3, could not be told apart with the 87-base-pair reads, so those segments were excluded. In a later analysis, HLA-associated TCR beta chains were found to be more clonally expanded and to have lower generation probabilities than equally common non-associated chains. A later analysis reported that several top co-occurrence clusters appeared linked to parvovirus B19, influenza, CMV and Epstein-Barr virus. For the cohort, immune exposure information was limited to CMV serostatus. Strong co-occurrence of HLA alleles, especially DR and DQ, made assigning TCR associations to individual alleles difficult. The study gave a list of roughly 150 TCR beta chains associated with cytomegalovirus. In a later analysis, the rate of TCR association differed among HLA loci, with DRB1 alleles having the most associated TCRs and HLA-C alleles having the fewest. An earlier analysis of approximately 590 of the donors showed that most TCR beta V segments appeared in productive rearrangements either about 90% or about 30% of the time, which broadly matched IMGT annotations. At a false discovery rate of 0.05, a later analysis linked about 16,000 TCR beta sequences to specific HLA alleles. Linkage disequilibrium might explain the correlated functional status among segregating V segments, but an unknown experimental factor could not be excluded. Compared with the roughly 710-donor mean, donors in an Asian-associated ancestry cluster had fewer N-insertions in productive TCRs, according to a later genetic analysis. According to a later analysis, most CMV-associated TCR beta chains appeared to be HLA-restricted, and the HLA associations seemed to be driven largely by CMV exposure. An association between a missense DCLRE1C variant and V-gene and J-gene trimming of TCR beta chains was found in a later genetic analysis and replicated in an independent cohort. A further reported finding was that TCR beta sequences accurately predicted the HLA-A and HLA-B alleles for most subjects in the first cohort. Because HLA typing was unavailable for some donors at each locus, only the typed subset was used in association tests. Sequencing depth was assumed to be roughly uniform across donors in the presence/absence analyses, though that assumption may not hold. A few of the identified cytomegalovirus-associated TCR beta chains were confirmed in vitro to be specific for cytomegalovirus antigens.

The germline V gene sets CDR1 to SQVTM and CDR2 to ANQGSEA. Clipping removes 7 bases from V and 5 bases from J, with 3 as the unmatched junction base count. From its cysteine to its phenylalanine, the CDR3 spans 12 amino acids. Only CDR3 DNA remains: 36 bases, in frame from the first base. The receptor library was made with the immunoSEQ multiplex PCR assay. For the multiplex PCR, a mixture combining 60 forward primers for TCR Vbeta segments and 13 reverse primers for TCR Jbeta segments was used. The CDR3 region of rearranged TCR beta genes was amplified from genomic DNA with a multiplex PCR assay. The amplified TCR beta libraries were sequenced on the Illumina HiSeq System as 87-base-pair reads. In the source study's methods: A later analysis counted tens of millions of unique TCR beta chains across the 550 to 750 repertoires, and 10 million to 11 million of these chains were shared by at least two donors. To remove PCR and sequencing errors, raw reads were error-corrected and collapsed into unique sequences using a nearest-neighbor algorithm that merged closely related sequences. V, D and J gene segments were assigned by aligning CDR3 sequences to IMGT reference sequences. For a sequence to be retained, at least a six-nucleotide match to both a V gene segment and a J gene segment was required. Rearrangements were called productive when the CDR3 lacked stop codons and stayed in frame with V and J; all others were non-productive. CDR3 was defined according to IMGT convention as the region running from the second conserved V-encoded cysteine to the conserved J-encoded phenylalanine. In an earlier analysis of more than 550 of the donors, sequences lacking an unambiguous match to a single V gene segment were excluded. An earlier analysis of several hundred of the donors classified V segments as functional when productive rearrangements were above 56.7% and as segregating when the standard deviation between donors was above 5%. A statistical classification framework was developed to diagnose cytomegalovirus status using the catalog of TCR beta chain sequences. V and J gene assignment, in a later analysis, came from comparing TCR nucleotide sequences with IMGT/GENE-DB human TR gene sequences. A later analysis assigned CDR3 sequences and most-parsimonious VDJ recombination scenarios with the TCRdist pipeline. In a later analysis, each TCR beta chain was defined by its CDR3 amino acid sequence together with its V-gene family, and reads without a unique V-gene family were excluded. A later analysis removed 600 or so highly shared, low-generation-probability nucleotide sequences to deal with suspected cross-contamination and a sequencing artifact. A later analysis calculated a clonal expansion index for each public chain from normalized within-repertoire ranks of inferred template counts. In a later analysis, generation probabilities were computed with a VDJ recombination model fitted to out-of-frame rearrangements, and the resulting probabilities were checked against IGoR. Hypergeometric tests were used in a later analysis to score TCR-TCR, TCR-HLA and TCR-CMV co-occurrence, with a repertoire-size bias correction applied to the TCR pairs. To estimate false discovery rates, a later analysis permuted the HLA or CMV assignments 20 times. In a later analysis, co-occurring TCRs were grouped with DBSCAN, and TCRdist sequence similarity was added when clustering was performed within HLA-allele-positive subsets. Repertoires with fewer than 30,000 or more than 120,000 public chains, plus five repertoires with anomalous nucleotide sharing, were excluded from co-occurrence clustering. TCRdb mirrors the immuneACCESS table, restricted to in-frame sequences. Some clones are absent from its copies; in checked studies, under half trace to an unresolved V gene, and the reason for the others is unknown. The DNA was the basis for D and trimming; V, J and clone size are from that table. The sample table lists 150,000 to 200,000 clones, around 78% of them with a count of one. The leading ten clones occupy about 2.1% of the sample.

In total, more than 500 healthy bone marrow donors made up the cohort. Cohort members were all nominally healthy when sampled, although unrecorded immune exposures were likely present. The donor was CMV seropositive and was included in the group of 290 or so seropositive cohort members. A peripheral blood sample was collected from each donor, and TCR beta sequencing was performed on peripheral blood mononuclear cells. The Qiagen DNeasy Blood Extraction Kit was used to extract genomic DNA from the blood cell samples. This sequence was found in a woman in her twenties or thirties in good health and CMV-seropositive. Recombination linked TRBV29-1 to TRBJ2-3; 10 junctional bases match TRBD1. Sequenced material: PBMCs. The CDR3: CSGDRGQDTQYF. DNA sequence: TGCAGCGGGGACAGGGGCCAAGATACGCAGTATTTT.